Below, 23 T cell receptor beta chains from the same sample are listed, as sequenced in a study of blood T cell repertoires in COVID-19. The protocol was immunoSEQ multiplex PCR, while the TCRdb copy is restricted to in-frame clones and leaves out a portion. The sample records 150,000 to 200,000 clones, 88% being singletons. The sequenced sample consisted of peripheral blood. These receptors were collected from a human donor in a cohort sampled during active COVID-19.

This sequence joins TRBV7-8 and TRBJ2-7; 11 bases agree with TRBD1. The V gene end was trimmed by 5 bases and the J gene end by 2 bases; junction bases not matched to a gene: 8. The germline V gene encodes CDR1 SGHVS and CDR2 FQNEAQ. The CDR3 totals 16 residues. CDR3 loop: CASSVRDRGATYEQYF. For the CDR3, the DNA is TGTGCCAGCAGCGTGCGGGACAGGGGGGCGACCTACGAGCAGTACTTC.

V usage is TRBV5-4 and J usage is TRBJ1-5; D remains ambiguous. The V gene's germline CDR1 is SGHNT and CDR2 YYREEE (reference sequence). The CDR3 is 13 amino acids. The V end lost 0 bases, the J end lost 4 bases, and 5 bases lay between the germline ends. Here the CDR3 reads CASSLDLNQPQHF. CDR3 in DNA: TGTGCCAGCAGCTTGGATCTAAATCAGCCCCAGCATTTT.

This chain connects TRBV30 to TRBJ2-3; 7 bases match TRBD2. Germline-derived CDR1 and CDR2 are GTSNPN and SVGIG (reference sequence). V trimming: 0 bases; J trimming: 4 bases; junction bases outside the gene matches: 7. The CDR3 runs 15 residues. The CDR3 loop is CAWSVLRRGADTQYF. CDR3 sequence (DNA): TGTGCCTGGAGTGTATTGCGACGGGGGGCAGATACGCAGTATTTT.

The V call is TRBV5-5, the J call TRBJ1-6, with 9 bases fitting TRBD1. The V gene end was trimmed by 4 bases and the J gene end by 8 bases; junction bases not matched to a gene: 7. This CDR3 contains 15 residues. Germline-derived CDR1 and CDR2 are SGHKS and YYEKEE (reference sequence). The CDR3 reads CASSLSGQGYSPLHF. CDR3 nucleotide sequence: TGTGCCAGCAGCCTTTCGGGACAGGGCTATTCACCCCTCCACTTT.

This clone was detected only once. V gene TRBV23-1 combines with J gene TRBJ1-2; 8 bases agree with TRBD1. TRBV23-1 is flagged as an ORF with uncertain function. The trim removed 3 bases at V and 4 bases at J, leaving 16 bases unmatched. This CDR3 spans 18 amino acids. CDR3 DNA: TGCGCCAGCAGTCATGCCCGCGAACAGGGGGGACCCTTCTATGGCTACACCTTC. Translated: CASSHAREQGGPFYGYTF.

Only one count was recorded for this clone. The chain employs TRBV7-2 and TRBJ2-1; D call uncertain. The germline gives CDR1 SGHTA, CDR2 FQGNSA. V dropped 3 bases and J dropped 6 bases, with 15 bases sitting between them. This CDR3 is built from 15 residues. The CDR3 is CASSLDRSRGNEQFF. The DNA of the CDR3 is TGTGCCAGCAGCTTGGATAGGAGCAGAGGCAATGAGCAGTTCTTC.

The V and J genes are TRBV11-2 and TRBJ2-1; TRBD2 might be the D (6 bases). The V end lost 5 bases, the J end lost 3 bases, and 20 bases lay between the germline ends. This CDR3 region has 17 residues. CDR1 and CDR2 (germline): SGHAT, FQNNGV. CDR3 bases: TGTGCCAGCAGCCAAAGGGGTGGAGGAGGGAACTACAATGAGCAGTTCTTC. This codes for CASSQRGGGGNYNEQFF.

The rearrangement uses TRBV13 and TRBJ2-3; weak D call: TRBD1 (6 bases). This CDR3 has 14 residues. Germline V gives CDR1 PRHDT, CDR2 FYEKMQ (reference sequence). The V end was cut by 5 bases, the J end by 2 bases, with 11 bases between. The CDR3: CASSRGTTTDTQYF. DNA of the CDR3: TGTGCCAGCAGCCGAGGGACAACCACAGATACGCAGTATTTT.

The gene calls are TRBV2 and TRBJ1-2, with D perhaps TRBD1 (5 bases). Germline CDR1 reads SNHLY; CDR2 reads FYNNEI. Trimming took 7 bases from V and 4 from J, leaving 16 bases between them. The CDR3 consists of 14 residues. DNA of the CDR3: TGTGCCAGCACACCAGAACAGGAGATCTATGGCTACACCTTC. This encodes CASTPEQEIYGYTF. Filled out from reference TRBV2 and TRBJ1-2, the complete variable domain reads EPEVTQTPSHQVTQMGQEVILRCVPISNHLYFYWYRQILGQKVEFLVSFYNNEISEKSEIFDDQFSVERPDGSNFTLKIRSTKLEDSAMYFCASTPEQEIYGYTFGSGTRLTVV.

The chain links TRBV11-1 to TRBJ1-1; D gene unclear. The germline V and J ends were trimmed by 5 bases and 3 bases, with 10 bases remaining between them. In germline, CDR1 is SGHAT, CDR2 FQDESV (reference sequence). This CDR3 is built from 13 residues. The CDR3 reads CASSHNSYTEAFF. CDR3 bases: TGTGCCAGCAGCCACAATTCTTACACTGAAGCTTTCTTT.

This chain uses TRBV7-9 with TRBJ1-1; D is possibly TRBD1 (5 bases). Germline V lookup: CDR1 SEHNR, CDR2 FQNEAQ (reference sequence). CDR3 size: 14 residues. V was clipped by 5 bases and J by 1 base, with 11 bases between them. The CDR3 DNA sequence: TGTGCCAGCAGCCGCCAGGGAGGGAACACTGAAGCTTTCTTT. Its translation: CASSRQGGNTEAFF. The complete variable domain, with remaining parts taken from reference TRBV7-9 and TRBJ1-1, reads DTGVSQNPRHKITKRGQNVTFRCDPISEHNRLYWYRQTLGQGPEFLTYFQNEAQLEKSRLLSDRFSAERPKGSFSTLEIQRTEQGDSAMYLCASSRQGGNTEAFFGQGTRLTVV.

This clone was recorded only once. The gene calls are TRBV7-6 and TRBJ2-1, with 7 bases lining up with TRBD2. Germline values: CDR1 SGHVS, CDR2 FNYEAQ. This CDR3 is 16 amino acids long. V shed 5 bases and J 5 bases; nucleotides not matched to a gene: 12. The CDR3 nucleotides read TGTGCCAGCAGCCCCCCCGGGACTACTATCAACAATGAGCAGTTCTTC. It specifies CASSPPGTTINNEQFF.

The genes are TRBV7-8 and TRBJ1-5; 8 nucleotides align to TRBD1. Germline CDR1 and CDR2: SGHVS and FQNEAQ. The CDR3 totals 15 residues. Losses at the gene ends were 1 base for V and 7 bases for J; bases not matched to a gene: 6. CDR3 coding DNA: TGTGCCAGCAGCTTAGAACAGGGGGTTGGACAGCCCCAGCATTTT. Residues: CASSLEQGVGQPQHF.

Many counts were recorded for this clone. V usage is TRBV19 and J usage is TRBJ2-3, with 9 bases that match TRBD1. Germline V CDR1 and CDR2: LNHDA, SQIVND (reference sequence). Losses at the gene ends were 4 bases for V and 10 bases for J; bases not matched to a gene: 3. This CDR3 is 12 amino acids long. The CDR3 DNA sequence: TGTGCCAGTAGTACCAGGACAGGGGCGCAGTATTTT. Amino acids: CASSTRTGAQYF.

This chain links TRBV7-9 with TRBJ1-6; D call uncertain. CDR3 length: 14 residues. Deletions cut 7 bases from V and 7 bases from J, with 14 bases between. Germline CDR1 is SEHNR and CDR2 is FQNEAQ (reference sequence). The CDR3 DNA reads as TGTGCCAGCACCTCCGCCGGGGTCAATTCACCCCTCCACTTT. Translating gives CASTSAGVNSPLHF.

This chain uses TRBV3-1 (or the pseudogene TRBV3-2) with TRBJ2-7; 11 bases fit TRBD2. The CDR3 has 15 residues. V lost 2 bases, J lost 2 bases, and 2 bases stayed unmatched. Germline V gene data show CDR1 as LGHDT and CDR2 as YNNKEL (reference sequence). The CDR3 DNA reads as TGTGCCAGCAGCCAACCGGGACTAGCGGCCTACGAGCAGTACTTC. Its translation is CASSQPGLAAYEQYF.

The table lists this clone with a count of one. The chain employs TRBV29-1 and TRBJ2-7; 14 nucleotides line up with TRBD2. Per germline, CDR1 SQVTM and CDR2 ANQGSEA. The CDR3 consists of 13 residues. Germline trimming cut 4 bases from V and 5 bases from J; bases unmatched to any gene: 1. In DNA form, the CDR3 reads TGCAGCGTTGGGGGACTAGCGGGGGACGAGCAGTACTTC. Residues: CSVGGLAGDEQYF.

Worth noting for this clone: The sample carries other DNA sequences with the same CDR3. The rearrangement uses TRBV18 and TRBJ1-2, with 9 nucleotides matching TRBD1. In germline, CDR1 is KGHSH, CDR2 LQKENI. Trimming took 3 bases from V and 4 from J; bases not matched to a gene: 0. The CDR3 runs 13 residues. CDR3 sequence (DNA): TGTGCCAGCTCACCGGACAGGGGCTATGGCTACACCTTC. Its translation is CASSPDRGYGYTF.

V usage is TRBV10-3 and J usage is TRBJ2-2; 10 nucleotides match TRBD2. The germline V gene has CDR1 ENHRY and CDR2 SYGVKD. This CDR3 is 17 amino acids long. With V trimmed by 3 bases and J by 3 bases, 7 bases remained unmatched. CDR3 region: CAISETGLALDTGELFF. In DNA, the CDR3 is TGTGCCATCAGTGAAACGGGACTAGCGTTGGACACCGGGGAGCTGTTTTTT.

The V call is TRBV7-9, the J call TRBJ2-1; the match to TRBD2 covers 7 bases. The CDR3 totals 15 residues. CDR1 and CDR2 (germline): SEHNR, FQNEAQ (reference sequence). After removal of 3 bases from V and 2 bases from J, the junction contained 4 bases not matched to a gene. The chain's CDR3 is CASSLTSRPYNEQFF. The DNA of the CDR3 is TGTGCCAGCAGCTTGACTAGCAGACCCTACAATGAGCAGTTCTTC.

This chain links TRBV5-1 with TRBJ2-7, with a weak D call TRBD2 (5 bases). Looked up from germline, CDR1 is SGHRS and CDR2 is YFSETQ. Trimming cost V 0 bases and J 6 bases, with 16 bases left between them. This CDR3 is 15 amino acids long. The CDR3 protein is CASSLDDYPDAEQYF. In nucleotides, the CDR3 is TGCGCCAGCAGCTTGGATGACTACCCCGACGCCGAGCAGTACTTC.

This chain links TRBV7-2 with TRBJ2-7; TRBD2 aligns across 7 bases. Germline V gene data show CDR1 as SGHTA and CDR2 as FQGNSA. The V segment lost 0 bases and the J segment 4 bases; nucleotides outside the gene matches: 0. CDR3 size: 13 residues. The CDR3 reads CASSLAGLYEQYF. CDR3 in DNA: TGTGCCAGCAGCTTAGCGGGACTATACGAGCAGTACTTC.

The chain combines TRBV5-1 with TRBJ1-1, with D perhaps TRBD1 (5 bases). The CDR3 sequence is 14 residues long. V lost 0 bases to trimming and J lost 4 bases, with 10 bases between them. In germline, CDR1 is SGHRS, CDR2 YFSETQ. The CDR3 DNA reads TGCGCCAGCAGCTTGGCAGGGTTGAGCACTGAAGCTTTCTTT. This gives the protein CASSLAGLSTEAFF.